The clone carrying this T cell receptor beta chain was seen only a few times. Its antigen is not known. This sample was included in a study of glioma-infiltrating T cells after dendritic cell vaccination. Study information: Treatment, given 2003 to 2012, was autologous tumor lysate-pulsed dendritic cell vaccination.

The primer mix had 60 V beta and 13 J beta primers. TCRdb's copy holds only in-frame clones and misses some; the assay was immunoSEQ multiplex PCR. The sample consists of around 92,000 clones, around 80% of them appearing once. Notes on the study in general: Complete blood and tumor specimen sets were limited to few patients.

As to time point: after dendritic cell vaccination, including at tumor progression/relapse. Only patients with spare fresh-frozen tumor and over two years of follow-up were included. Germline V gene data show CDR1 as ENHRY and CDR2 as SYGVKD. The CDR3 length is 17 residues. Trimming took 0 bases from V and 5 from J; bases not matched to a gene: 8. This sequence was found in a human donor with glioblastoma. The chain carries TRBV10-3 and TRBJ2-3, with 10 positions matching TRBD2. The sample was blood, taken after dendritic cell vaccination. The CDR3 DNA reads as TGTGCCATCAGTGAGTCGGGCCTTAGCGGGGGGAGAGATACGCAGTATTTT. As protein: CAISESGLSGGRDTQYF.